These 15 T cell receptor beta chains came from one sample sequenced in a study of vaccination effects on CD4 cells after COVID-19 (dated by TCRdb to the early 2020s). In the ViraFEST assay, PBMC were stimulated with viral peptide pools, and TCR sequencing was then used to find antigen-specific CD4+ T cell clonotypes based on their expansion. After less than 13 days of culture, CD4+ T cells were isolated with the EasySep CD4+ T cell isolation kit. Healthy vaccine recipients had no prior SARS-CoV-2 infection, confirmed by negative nucleocapsid antibodies before and after vaccination. The antigens for these receptors are not known. Receptor amplification or capture employed the immunoSEQ multiplex PCR assay. The table was pulled from immuneACCESS by TCRdb, which kept in-frame rearrangements only. Such tables lose some clones; where checked, under half of the loss comes from unresolved V genes, and the rest has no known cause. The sample table shows tens of thousands of clones, and roughly 82% are seen once. Of the sample, approximately 2.9% falls within the top ten clones.

Sample: CD4+ T cells from PBMCs cultured with HCoV-NL63 spike peptides, taken before COVID-19 vaccination. The cell subset or site label, as the study defines it: HCoV-NL63 spike overlapping peptide pool stimulation. Source of these receptors: a human donor who received a COVID-19 vaccine.

The rearrangement links TRBV21-1 to TRBJ2-7. TRBV21-1 is noted as a pseudogene. CDR3 length: 13 amino acids. CDR3 region: CASSKADFYEQYV. CDR3 bases: TGTGCCAGCAGCAAAGCGGATTTCTACGAGCAGTACGTC.

In its sample, this clone was seen a few times. This chain uses TRBV7-2 with TRBJ2-7, with 8 nucleotides matching TRBD2. Germline CDR1 SGHTA, CDR2 FQGNSA. The CDR3 length is 14 residues. V trimming: 4 bases; J trimming: 9 bases; junction bases outside the gene matches: 11. CDR3 protein: CASSWGFGSGGQYV. The CDR3 DNA reads as TGTGCCAGCAGCTGGGGATTCGGCAGCGGGGGGCAGTACGTC.

V gene TRBV6-1 combines with J gene TRBJ2-7; TRBD1 matches at 7 bases. This CDR3 comprises 15 residues. Germline V lookup: CDR1 MNHNS, CDR2 SASEGT. Trimming at V came to 1 base and at J to 2 bases, leaving 5 bases not matched to a gene. The chain's CDR3 is CASSEEGGPTYEQYV. The DNA of the CDR3 is TGTGCCAGCAGTGAAGAAGGGGGCCCTACCTACGAGCAGTACGTC.

The rearrangement uses TRBV24-1 and TRBJ1-1; D remains unclear. In germline, CDR1 is KGHDR, CDR2 SFDVKD. CDR3 length: 15 residues. V shed 5 bases and J shed 1 base, with 13 bases lying between them. Here the CDR3 DNA reads TGTGCCACCAGTGCTCCCGAACTGGGGAACACTGAAGCTTTCTTT. As protein: CATSAPELGNTEAFF.

V gene TRBV10-3 combines with J gene TRBJ2-2; D gene unclear. The CDR3 sequence is 14 residues long. From germline, CDR1 is ENHRY and CDR2 SYGVKD. Trimming removed 4 bases at V and 1 base at J, with 7 bases between. CDR3 sequence: CAISGQQNTGELFF. As DNA, the CDR3 is TGTGCCATCAGTGGGCAGCAGAACACCGGGGAGCTGTTTTTT.

J is TRBJ2-5 and V is TRBV5-5; D not resolved. The CDR3 runs to 14 residues. Germline V gene lookup returns CDR1 SGHKS and CDR2 YYEKEE (reference sequence). The V gene lost 1 base and the J gene lost 2 bases, with 9 bases spanning the gap. The CDR3 loop is CASSLRGGQETQYF. The CDR3 DNA reads as TGTGCCAGCAGCTTGCGTGGCGGACAAGAGACCCAGTACTTC. Complete variable domain (other parts from reference TRBV5-5 and TRBJ2-5): DAGVTQSPTHLIKTRGQQVTLRCSPISGHKSVSWYQQVLGQGPQFIFQYYEKEERGRGNFPDRFSARQFPNYSSELNVNALLLGDSALYLCASSLRGGQETQYFGPGTRLLVL.

The V call is TRBV4-1, the J call TRBJ1-2; D may be TRBD1 (5 bases). The V end was cut by 0 bases, the J end by 2 bases, with 10 bases between. The CDR3 is 15 amino acids. Germline assignment: CDR1 MGHRA and CDR2 YSYEKL. The CDR3: CASSQEWGTNYGYTF. The DNA for the CDR3 is TGCGCCAGCAGCCAAGAATGGGGGACCAACTATGGCTACACCTTC.

The table lists this clone with a count of one. V is TRBV11-2 and J is TRBJ1-3; D is possibly TRBD1 (6 bases). Germline lookup yields CDR1 SGHAT and CDR2 FQNNGV. This CDR3 comprises 15 residues. The V end was cut by 5 bases, the J end by 5 bases, with 16 bases between. The CDR3 DNA reads TGTGCCAGCAGCCACCCGGGGGCGTTAAGAAACACCATATATTTT. It translates to CASSHPGALRNTIYF. Based on the CDR3 plus reference TRBV11-2 and TRBJ1-3, the full variable domain is EAGVAQSPRYKIIEKRQSVAFWCNPISGHATLYWYQQILGQGPKLLIQFQNNGVVDDSQLPKDRFSAERLKGVDSTLKIQPAKLEDSAVYLCASSHPGALRNTIYFGEGSWLTVV.

The rearrangement joins TRBV6-6 to TRBJ1-4; D uncertain. This CDR3 is built from 12 residues. The germline V gene has CDR1 MNHNY and CDR2 SVGAGI (reference sequence). V was cut by 5 bases and J by 8 bases, with 9 bases left in between. This CDR3 is CASSPEREKLFF. CDR3 DNA: TGTGCCAGCAGTCCAGAGAGGGAAAAACTGTTTTTT.

The DNA for the CDR3 is TGTGCCAGCAGTTACTCTGGGGGGCAGAATCAGCCCCAGCATTTT. Translation: CASSYSGGQNQPQHF. This chain uses TRBV6-2 or TRBV6-3 with TRBJ1-5; D may be TRBD1 (6 bases). The germline V and J ends were trimmed by 0 bases and 4 bases, with 10 bases remaining between them. Germline assignment: CDR1 MNHEY and CDR2 SVGEGT. The CDR3 loop spans 15 amino acids.

V gene TRBV9 combines with J gene TRBJ2-3; the match to TRBD2 covers 8 bases. This CDR3 comprises 16 residues. V shed 4 bases and J 4 bases; nucleotides not matched to a gene: 11. Per the germline V gene, CDR1 is SGDLS and CDR2 is YYNGEE. CDR3 in DNA: TGTGCCAGCAGCCCCCCGGCGGGGGGAAGTCCAGATACGCAGTATTTT. Translation gives CASSPPAGGSPDTQYF.

This clone was found a few times. In DNA, the CDR3 is TGTGCCAGCTTGGACAGGGGTAATCAGCCCCAGCATTTT. This sequence encodes CASLDRGNQPQHF. The chain is built from TRBV19 and TRBJ1-5; 9 nucleotides align to TRBD1. Germline-derived CDR1 and CDR2 are LNHDA and SQIVND (reference sequence). The trim removed 9 bases at V and 4 bases at J, leaving 4 bases unmatched. This CDR3 is 13 amino acids long.

This chain links TRBV20-1 with TRBJ2-1; 11 bases line up with TRBD2. Germline values: CDR1 DFQATT, CDR2 SNEGSKA (reference sequence). V lost 6 bases, J lost 9 bases, and 10 bases stayed unmatched. The CDR3 sequence is 14 residues long. In nucleotides, the CDR3 is TGCAGTGCCAGTAATAGCGGGGGGGCCAGTGAGCAGTTCTTC. Translated, it gives CSASNSGGASEQFF.

This chain uses TRBV5-4 with TRBJ2-2, with 8 bases that match TRBD1. V dropped 3 bases and J dropped 7; count of bases not matched to a gene: 11. The CDR3 runs to 16 residues. Germline assignment: CDR1 SGHNT and CDR2 YYREEE (reference sequence). CDR3 residues: CASSWDTDREGGELFF. The DNA of the CDR3 is TGTGCCAGCAGCTGGGACACGGACAGGGAAGGCGGGGAGCTGTTTTTT.

In its sample, this clone was seen a few times. The rearrangement uses TRBV7-9 and TRBJ1-4; D might be TRBD1 (6 bases). The germline CDR1 and CDR2 sequences are SEHNR and FQNEAQ (reference sequence). V lost 0 bases to trimming and J lost 8 bases, with 13 bases between them. The CDR3 loop spans 15 amino acids. CDR3 residues: CASSLAGGGREKLFF. In DNA, the CDR3 is TGTGCCAGCAGCTTAGCGGGCGGGGGCAGGGAAAAACTGTTTTTT. The full variable domain, rest sourced from reference TRBV7-9 and TRBJ1-4, is DTGVSQNPRHKITKRGQNVTFRCDPISEHNRLYWYRQTLGQGPEFLTYFQNEAQLEKSRLLSDRFSAERPKGSFSTLEIQRTEQGDSAMYLCASSLAGGGREKLFFGSGTQLSVL.